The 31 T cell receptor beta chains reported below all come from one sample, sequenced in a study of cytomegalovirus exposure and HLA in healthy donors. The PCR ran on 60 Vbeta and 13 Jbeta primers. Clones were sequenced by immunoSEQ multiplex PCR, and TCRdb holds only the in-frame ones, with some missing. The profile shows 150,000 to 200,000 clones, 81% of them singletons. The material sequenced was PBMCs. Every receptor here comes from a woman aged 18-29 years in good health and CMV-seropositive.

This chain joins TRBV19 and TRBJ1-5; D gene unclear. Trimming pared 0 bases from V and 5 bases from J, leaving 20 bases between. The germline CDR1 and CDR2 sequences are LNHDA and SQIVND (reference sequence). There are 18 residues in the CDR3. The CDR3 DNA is TGTGCCAGTAGTATAGATCTAAGGAGAGGGTACAATCATCAGCCCCAGCATTTT. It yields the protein CASSIDLRRGYNHQPQHF.

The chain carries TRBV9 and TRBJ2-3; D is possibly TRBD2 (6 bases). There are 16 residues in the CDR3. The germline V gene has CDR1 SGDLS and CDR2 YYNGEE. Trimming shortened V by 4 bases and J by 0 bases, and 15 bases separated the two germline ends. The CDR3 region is CASSSLGGESTDTQYF. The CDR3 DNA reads TGTGCCAGCAGCTCCCTCGGGGGAGAAAGCACAGATACGCAGTATTTT.

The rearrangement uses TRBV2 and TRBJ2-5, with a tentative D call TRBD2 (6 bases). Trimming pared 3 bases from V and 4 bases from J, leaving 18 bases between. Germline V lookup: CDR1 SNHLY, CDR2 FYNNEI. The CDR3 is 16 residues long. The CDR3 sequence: CASSERGRGGVETQYF. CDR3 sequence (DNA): TGTGCCAGCAGTGAGCGGGGAAGGGGTGGGGTAGAGACCCAGTACTTC.

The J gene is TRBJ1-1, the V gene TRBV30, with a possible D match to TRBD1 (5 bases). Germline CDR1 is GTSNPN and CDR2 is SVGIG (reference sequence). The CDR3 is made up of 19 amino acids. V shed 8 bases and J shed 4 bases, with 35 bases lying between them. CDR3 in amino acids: CAVFKGLGALTPQGTEAFF. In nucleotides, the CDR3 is TGTGCCGTATTTAAAGGTTTGGGTGCGCTCACCCCGCAGGGCACTGAAGCTTTCTTT.

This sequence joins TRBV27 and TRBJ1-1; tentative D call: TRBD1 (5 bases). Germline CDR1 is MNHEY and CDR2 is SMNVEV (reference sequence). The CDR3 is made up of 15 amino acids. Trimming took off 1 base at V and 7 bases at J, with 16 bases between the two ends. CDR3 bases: TGTGCCAGCAGTTTATTCCGGGGTGGGGGACTTGAAGCTTTCTTT. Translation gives CASSLFRGGGLEAFF.

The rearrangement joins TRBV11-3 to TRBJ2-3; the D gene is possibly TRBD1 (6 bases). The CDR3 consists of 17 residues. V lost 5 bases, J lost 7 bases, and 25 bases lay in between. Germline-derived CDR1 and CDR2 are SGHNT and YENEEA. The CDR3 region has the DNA TGTGCCAGCAGCGCGCGCAACGTGGTGCAGGGGATGAATACGCAGTATTTT. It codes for CASSARNVVQGMNTQYF.

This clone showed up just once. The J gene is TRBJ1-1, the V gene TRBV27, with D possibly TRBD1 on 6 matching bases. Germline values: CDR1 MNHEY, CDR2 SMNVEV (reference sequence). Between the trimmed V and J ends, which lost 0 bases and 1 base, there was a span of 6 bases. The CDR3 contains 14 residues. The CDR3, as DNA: TGTGCCAGCAGTTTATCAGGGGGGAACACTGAAGCTTTCTTT. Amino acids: CASSLSGGNTEAFF.

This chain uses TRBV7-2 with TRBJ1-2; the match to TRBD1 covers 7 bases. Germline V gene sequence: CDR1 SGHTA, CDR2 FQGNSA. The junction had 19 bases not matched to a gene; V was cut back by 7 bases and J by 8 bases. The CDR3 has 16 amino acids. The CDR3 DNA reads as TGTGCCAGCATCCCGTCGGGGCCTCGGGACAGCAGGGGCTACACCTTC. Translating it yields CASIPSGPRDSRGYTF.

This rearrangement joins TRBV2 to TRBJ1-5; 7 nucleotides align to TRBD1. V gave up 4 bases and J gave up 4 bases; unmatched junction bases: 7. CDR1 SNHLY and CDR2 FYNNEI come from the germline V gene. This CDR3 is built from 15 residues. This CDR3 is CASSVLRGANQPQHF. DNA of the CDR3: TGTGCCAGCAGTGTACTCAGGGGGGCGAATCAGCCCCAGCATTTT.

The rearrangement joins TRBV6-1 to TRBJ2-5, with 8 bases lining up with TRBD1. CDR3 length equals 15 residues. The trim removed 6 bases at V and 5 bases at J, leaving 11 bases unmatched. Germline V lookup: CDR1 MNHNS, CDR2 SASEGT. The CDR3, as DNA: TGTGCCAGCAGCGCCGGACAGGGTGTTCTCGAGACCCAGTACTTC. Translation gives CASSAGQGVLETQYF.

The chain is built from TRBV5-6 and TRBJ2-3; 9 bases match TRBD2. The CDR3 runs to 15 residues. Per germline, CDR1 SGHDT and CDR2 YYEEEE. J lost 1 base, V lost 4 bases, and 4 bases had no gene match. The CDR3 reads CASSTKRGGTDTQYF. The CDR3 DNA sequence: TGTGCCAGCAGCACAAAGCGGGGGGGCACAGATACGCAGTATTTT.

The CDR3 loop is CASSINQGANPYEQYF. The CDR3 nucleotides are TGTGCCAGCAGTATTAACCAGGGGGCTAATCCCTACGAGCAGTACTTC. The J gene is TRBJ2-7, the V gene TRBV28, with 8 nucleotides matching TRBD1. After removal of 5 bases from V and 2 bases from J, the junction contained 11 bases not matched to a gene. The V gene's germline CDR1 is MDHEN and CDR2 SYDVKM. This CDR3 is built from 16 residues.

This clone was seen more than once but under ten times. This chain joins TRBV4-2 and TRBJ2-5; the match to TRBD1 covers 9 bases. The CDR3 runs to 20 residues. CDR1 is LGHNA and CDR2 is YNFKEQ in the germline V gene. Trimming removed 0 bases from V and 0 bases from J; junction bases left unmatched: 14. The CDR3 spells CASSQEGQGQANGDQETQYF. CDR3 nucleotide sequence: TGTGCCAGCAGCCAAGAGGGACAGGGTCAGGCCAATGGAGACCAAGAGACCCAGTACTTC.

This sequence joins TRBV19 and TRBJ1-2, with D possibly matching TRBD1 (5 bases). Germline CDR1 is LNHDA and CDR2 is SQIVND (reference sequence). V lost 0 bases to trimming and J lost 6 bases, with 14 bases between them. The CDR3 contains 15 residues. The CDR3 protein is CASSIDRRQGDGYTF. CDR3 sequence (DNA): TGTGCCAGTAGTATAGATCGACGGCAGGGTGATGGCTACACCTTC.

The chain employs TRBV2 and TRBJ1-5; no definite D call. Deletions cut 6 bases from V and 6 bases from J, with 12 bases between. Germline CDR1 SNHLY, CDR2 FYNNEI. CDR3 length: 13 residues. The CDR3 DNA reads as TGTGCCAGCAGCTCGGAGGTGGGTCAGCCCCAGCATTTT. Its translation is CASSSEVGQPQHF.

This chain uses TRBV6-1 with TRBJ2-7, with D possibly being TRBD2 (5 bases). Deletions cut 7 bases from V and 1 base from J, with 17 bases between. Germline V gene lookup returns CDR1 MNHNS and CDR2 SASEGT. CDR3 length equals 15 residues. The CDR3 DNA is TGTGCCAGCAAGGGAAAACTAGTCGGTTCCTACGAGCAGTACTTC. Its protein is CASKGKLVGSYEQYF.

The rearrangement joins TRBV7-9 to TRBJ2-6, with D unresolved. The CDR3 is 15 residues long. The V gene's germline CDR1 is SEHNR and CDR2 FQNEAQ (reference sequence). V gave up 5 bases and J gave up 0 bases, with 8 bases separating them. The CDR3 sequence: CASSKVASGANVLTF. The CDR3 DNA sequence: TGTGCCAGCAGCAAAGTGGCCTCTGGGGCCAACGTCCTGACTTTC.

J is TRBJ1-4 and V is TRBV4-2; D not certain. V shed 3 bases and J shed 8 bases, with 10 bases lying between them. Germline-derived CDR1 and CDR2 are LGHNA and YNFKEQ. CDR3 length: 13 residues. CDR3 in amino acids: CASSQDSGEKLFF. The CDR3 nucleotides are TGTGCCAGCAGCCAGGACTCAGGCGAAAAACTGTTTTTT.

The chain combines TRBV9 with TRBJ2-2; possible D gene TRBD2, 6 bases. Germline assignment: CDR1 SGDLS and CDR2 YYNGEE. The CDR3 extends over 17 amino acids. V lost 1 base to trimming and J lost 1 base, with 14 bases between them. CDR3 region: CASSVRRDGGNTGELFF. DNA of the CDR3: TGTGCCAGCAGCGTACGGAGGGACGGGGGGAACACCGGGGAGCTGTTTTTT.

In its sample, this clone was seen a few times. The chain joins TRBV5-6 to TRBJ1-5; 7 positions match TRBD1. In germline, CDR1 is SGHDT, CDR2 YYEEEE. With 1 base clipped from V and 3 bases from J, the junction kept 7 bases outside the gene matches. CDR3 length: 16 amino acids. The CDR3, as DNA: TGTGCCAGCAGCTTGCTACAGGGGAGCTACAATCAGCCCCAGCATTTT. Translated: CASSLLQGSYNQPQHF.

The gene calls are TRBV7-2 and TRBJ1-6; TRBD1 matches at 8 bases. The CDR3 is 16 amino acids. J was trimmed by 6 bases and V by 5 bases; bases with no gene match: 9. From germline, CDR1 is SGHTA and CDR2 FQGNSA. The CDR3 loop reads CASSPRQGTFNSPLHF. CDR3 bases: TGTGCCAGCAGCCCCCGACAGGGGACCTTTAATTCACCCCTCCACTTT.

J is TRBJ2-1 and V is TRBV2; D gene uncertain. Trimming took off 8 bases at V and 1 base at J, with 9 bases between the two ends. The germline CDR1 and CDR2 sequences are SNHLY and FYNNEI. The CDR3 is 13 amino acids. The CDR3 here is CASGGRSYNEQFF. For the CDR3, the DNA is TGTGCCAGCGGCGGTCGATCCTACAATGAGCAGTTCTTC.

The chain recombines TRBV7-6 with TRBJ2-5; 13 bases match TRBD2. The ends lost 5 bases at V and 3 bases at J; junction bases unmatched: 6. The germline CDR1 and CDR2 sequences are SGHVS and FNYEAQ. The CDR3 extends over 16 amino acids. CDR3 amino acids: CASSNLGTSGEETQYF. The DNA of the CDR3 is TGTGCCAGCAGCAACCTCGGGACTAGCGGGGAAGAGACCCAGTACTTC.

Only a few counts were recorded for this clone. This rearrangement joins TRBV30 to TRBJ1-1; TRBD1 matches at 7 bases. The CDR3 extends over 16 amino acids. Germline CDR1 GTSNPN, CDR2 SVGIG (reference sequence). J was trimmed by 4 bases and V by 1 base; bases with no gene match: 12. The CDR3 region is CAWSDGGQYFGTEAFF. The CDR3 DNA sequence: TGTGCCTGGAGTGACGGGGGACAGTATTTCGGCACTGAAGCTTTCTTT.

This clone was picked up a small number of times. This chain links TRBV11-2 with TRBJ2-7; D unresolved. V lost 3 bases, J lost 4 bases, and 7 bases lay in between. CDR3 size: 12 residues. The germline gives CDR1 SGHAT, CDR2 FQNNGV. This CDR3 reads CASSFSDYEQYF. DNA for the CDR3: TGTGCCAGCAGCTTCTCAGATTACGAGCAGTACTTC.

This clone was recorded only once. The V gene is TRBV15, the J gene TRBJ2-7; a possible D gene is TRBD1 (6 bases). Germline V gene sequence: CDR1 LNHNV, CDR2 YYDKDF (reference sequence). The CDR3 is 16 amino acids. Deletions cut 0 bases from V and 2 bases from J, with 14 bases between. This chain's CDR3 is CATSRDYGTQTYEQYF. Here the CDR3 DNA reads TGTGCCACCAGCAGAGACTACGGGACACAGACCTACGAGCAGTACTTC.

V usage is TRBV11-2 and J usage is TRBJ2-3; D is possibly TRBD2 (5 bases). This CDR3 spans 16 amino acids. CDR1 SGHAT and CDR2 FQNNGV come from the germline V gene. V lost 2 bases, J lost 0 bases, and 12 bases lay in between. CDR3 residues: CASSLTRETSTDTQYF. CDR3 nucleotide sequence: TGTGCCAGCAGCTTAACGAGGGAGACTAGCACAGATACGCAGTATTTT.

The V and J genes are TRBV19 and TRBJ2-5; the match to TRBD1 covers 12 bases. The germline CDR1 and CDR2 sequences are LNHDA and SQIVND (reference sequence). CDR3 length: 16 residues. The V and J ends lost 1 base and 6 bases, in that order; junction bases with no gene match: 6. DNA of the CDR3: TGTGCCAGTAGTATAGTGGGACAGGGGGCATGGAAGACCCAGTACTTC. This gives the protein CASSIVGQGAWKTQYF.

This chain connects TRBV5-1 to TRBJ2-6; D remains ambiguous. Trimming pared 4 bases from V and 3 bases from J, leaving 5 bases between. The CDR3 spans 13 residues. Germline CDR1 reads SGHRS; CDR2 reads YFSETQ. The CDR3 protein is CASSPLGANVLTF. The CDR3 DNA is TGCGCCAGCAGCCCCCTTGGGGCCAACGTCCTGACTTTC.

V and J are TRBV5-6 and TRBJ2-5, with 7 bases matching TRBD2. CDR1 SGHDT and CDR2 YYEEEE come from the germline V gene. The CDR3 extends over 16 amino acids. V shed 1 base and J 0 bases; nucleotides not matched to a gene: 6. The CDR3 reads CASSLNLGRHQETQYF. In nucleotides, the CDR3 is TGTGCCAGCAGCTTGAACCTCGGGAGGCACCAAGAGACCCAGTACTTC.

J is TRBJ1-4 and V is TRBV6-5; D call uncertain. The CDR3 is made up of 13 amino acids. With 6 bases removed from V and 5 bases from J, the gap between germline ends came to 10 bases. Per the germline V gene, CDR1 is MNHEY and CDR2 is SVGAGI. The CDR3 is CASRMNTNEKLFF. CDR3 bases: TGTGCCAGCAGGATGAACACAAATGAAAAACTGTTTTTT.